This record concerns one T cell receptor (beta chain) sequence. Authors' methods: Reference gene primer amplification yielded estimated nucleated cell counts. Sequenced by immunoSEQ multiplex PCR; TCRdb stores in-frame clones only, minus some. From that table come the V and J calls and clone size; the DNA was used to work out D and trimming. The profile shows fewer than 350,000 clones, around 86% of them singletons. Participant reports of clinical history set cohort assignment. Two consecutive negative NP/OP PCR tests, clearance, or resolved symptoms defined Cohort 3 recovery. The CDR3 is 16 residues long. Trimming took 3 bases from V and 0 from J, leaving 15 bases between them. Germline-derived CDR1 and CDR2 are MGHDK and SYGVNS. These data come from a study of blood T cell repertoires in COVID-19. Study details: PBMCs, B-cell-depleted T cells, or T cells were the source of the cDNA or gDNA that made up the material.

This TCR derives from a man aged 55 to 70 who had recovered from COVID-19. The sample was PBMCs or T cells enriched from blood (not recorded which). V gene TRBV25-1 combines with J gene TRBJ2-7; D might be TRBD1 (6 bases). The CDR3 coding sequence is TGTGCCAGCAGTGATCCGACAGGTAGACTCTCCTACGAGCAGTACTTC. Translated, it gives CASSDPTGRLSYEQYF.